These T cell receptor beta chains were read from a single sample in a study of OX40 agonist ivuxolimab in advanced cancers. The protocol was immunoSEQ multiplex PCR, while the TCRdb copy is restricted to in-frame clones and leaves out a portion. Of 90,000 to 100,000 clones in the sample, 70% to 90% are singletons; the top ten hold 0.65% to 0.95%. Specimen: CD4+ or CD8+ T cells sorted from blood, collected in a trial of the OX40 agonist ivuxolimab. Source of these receptors: an adult with an advanced solid tumor such as melanoma, head and neck, liver or kidney cancer. The CDR3 runs from the conserved cysteine through the conserved F or W. A D gene is named only where the DNA matches it firmly. Where a row states a size, it is once, few, many or the class of an expanded clone; other rows omit it.

j_gene: TRBJ2-2; d_gene: -; v_gene: TRBV19; abundance: -; CDR3nt: TGTGCCAGTAGAAACAGCGGACTCTTCACCGGGGAGCTGTTTTTT; CDR3aa: CASRNSGLFTGELFF
j_gene: TRBJ1-5; d_gene: -; v_gene: TRBV28; abundance: once; CDR3nt: TGTGCCAGCAGTCCAAATCCGCCCAGGACGCCCCAGCATTTT; CDR3aa: CASSPNPPRTPQHF
j_gene: TRBJ2-7; d_gene: TRBD1; v_gene: TRBV13; abundance: -; CDR3nt: TGTGCCAGCAGCCCACCGGGACAGGGCCACTACGAGCAGTACTTC; CDR3aa: CASSPPGQGHYEQYF
j_gene: TRBJ2-2; d_gene: -; v_gene: TRBV13; abundance: -; CDR3nt: TGTGCCAGCAGCCCCCCCCAGGGCTCCGGGGAGCTGTTTTTT; CDR3aa: CASSPPQGSGELFF
j_gene: TRBJ1-1; d_gene: TRBD1; v_gene: TRBV11-3; abundance: few; CDR3nt: TGTGCCAGCAGCTTAGGTTACAGGGGTGAAGCTTTCTTT; CDR3aa: CASSLGYRGEAFF
j_gene: TRBJ1-2; d_gene: -; v_gene: TRBV7-2; abundance: few; CDR3nt: TGTGCCAGCAGCTTCTATGGCAACTATGGCTACACCTTC; CDR3aa: CASSFYGNYGYTF
j_gene: TRBJ2-1; d_gene: TRBD1; v_gene: TRBV5-1; abundance: -; CDR3nt: TGCGCCAGCAGAGGGGACAGGGTTTACAATGAGCAGTTCTTC; CDR3aa: CASRGDRVYNEQFF
j_gene: TRBJ2-7; d_gene: -; v_gene: TRBV18; abundance: -; CDR3nt: TGTGCCAGCTCACCAGGCAGTTCCTACGAGCAGTACTTC; CDR3aa: CASSPGSSYEQYF
j_gene: TRBJ1-4; d_gene: -; v_gene: TRBV5-4; abundance: -; CDR3nt: TGTGCCAGCAGCTTGCAGACGGCAACTAATGAAAAACTGTTTTTT; CDR3aa: CASSLQTATNEKLFF
j_gene: TRBJ2-1; d_gene: TRBD2; v_gene: TRBV4-3; abundance: -; CDR3nt: TGCGCCAGCAGCCAAGCGGGGGGGGTTTGGAATGAGCAGTTCTTC; CDR3aa: CASSQAGGVWNEQFF
j_gene: TRBJ2-4; d_gene: -; v_gene: TRBV28; abundance: -; CDR3nt: TGTGCCAGCAGTTTATCCGCGCGGGACAGTACGTACTTC; CDR3aa: CASSLSARDSTYF
j_gene: TRBJ1-2; d_gene: -; v_gene: TRBV5-4; abundance: -; CDR3nt: TGTGCCAGCAGCCCGATGGGCCAGCTTTATGGCTACACCTTC; CDR3aa: CASSPMGQLYGYTF
j_gene: TRBJ1-2; d_gene: -; v_gene: TRBV19; abundance: once; CDR3nt: TGTGCCAGTAGTATTATGAGTCTCATGGATGGCTACACCTTC; CDR3aa: CASSIMSLMDGYTF
j_gene: TRBJ2-7; d_gene: -; v_gene: TRBV28; abundance: -; CDR3nt: TGTGCCAGCAGTTTACGGCCAGCTTACGAGCAGTACTTC; CDR3aa: CASSLRPAYEQYF
j_gene: TRBJ2-1; d_gene: TRBD1; v_gene: TRBV7-2; abundance: -; CDR3nt: TGTGCCAGCAGCTACGGACAGGGGAGTTACAATGAGCAGTTCTTC; CDR3aa: CASSYGQGSYNEQFF
j_gene: TRBJ2-6; d_gene: -; v_gene: TRBV9; abundance: -; CDR3nt: TGTGCCAGCTGTGCCCTCGGCGTGGGGGCCAACGTCCTGACTTTC; CDR3aa: CASCALGVGANVLTF
j_gene: TRBJ2-5; d_gene: TRBD2; v_gene: TRBV9; abundance: -; CDR3nt: TGTGCCAGCAGCCCGGATAGCGGGACCAAGACCCAGTACTTC; CDR3aa: CASSPDSGTKTQYF
j_gene: TRBJ2-7; d_gene: -; v_gene: TRBV6-5; abundance: -; CDR3nt: TGTGCCAGCAGGGCCGGGTTCCTCTACGAGCAGTACTTC; CDR3aa: CASRAGFLYEQYF
j_gene: TRBJ1-2; d_gene: -; v_gene: TRBV28; abundance: -; CDR3nt: TGTGCCAGCAGTTTAATCCCAGGGAACTATGGCTACACCTTC; CDR3aa: CASSLIPGNYGYTF
j_gene: TRBJ2-7; d_gene: -; v_gene: TRBV4-1; abundance: -; CDR3nt: TGCGCCAGCAGCCCCTTAGGGCGCTACGAGCAGTACTTC; CDR3aa: CASSPLGRYEQYF
j_gene: TRBJ1-2; d_gene: TRBD1; v_gene: TRBV28; abundance: -; CDR3nt: TGTGCCAGCAGTCTCTCGACAGGGTTACTCTATGGCTACACCTTC; CDR3aa: CASSLSTGLLYGYTF
j_gene: TRBJ1-5; d_gene: TRBD1; v_gene: TRBV18; abundance: -; CDR3nt: TGTGCCAGCTCACCAGGGTCGACAGGGAGACAGCCCCAGCATTTT; CDR3aa: CASSPGSTGRQPQHF
j_gene: TRBJ1-1; d_gene: -; v_gene: TRBV9; abundance: -; CDR3nt: TGTGCCAGCAGCCCTACGACCAATATGAACACTGAAGCTTTCTTT; CDR3aa: CASSPTTNMNTEAFF